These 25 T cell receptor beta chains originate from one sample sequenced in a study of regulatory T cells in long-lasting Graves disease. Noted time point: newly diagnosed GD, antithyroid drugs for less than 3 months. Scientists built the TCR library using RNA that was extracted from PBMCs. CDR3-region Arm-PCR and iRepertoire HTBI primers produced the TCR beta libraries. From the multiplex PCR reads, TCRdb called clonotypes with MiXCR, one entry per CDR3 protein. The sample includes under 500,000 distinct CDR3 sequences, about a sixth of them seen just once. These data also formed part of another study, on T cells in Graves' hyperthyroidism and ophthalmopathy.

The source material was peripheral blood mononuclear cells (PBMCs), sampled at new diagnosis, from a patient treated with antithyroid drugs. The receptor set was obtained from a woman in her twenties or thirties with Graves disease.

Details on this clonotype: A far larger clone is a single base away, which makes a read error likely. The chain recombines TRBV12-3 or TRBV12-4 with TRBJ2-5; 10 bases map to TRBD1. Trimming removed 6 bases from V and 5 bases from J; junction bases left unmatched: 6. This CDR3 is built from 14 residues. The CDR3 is CASRMTGGGETQYF. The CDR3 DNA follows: TGTGCCAGCAGGATGACAGGGGGCGGGGAGACCCAGTACTTC.

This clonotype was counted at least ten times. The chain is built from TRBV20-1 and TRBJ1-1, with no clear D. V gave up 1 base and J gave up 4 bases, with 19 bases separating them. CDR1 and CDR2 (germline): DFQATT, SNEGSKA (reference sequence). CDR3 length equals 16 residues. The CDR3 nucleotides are TGCAGTGCTAGAGCTCCAATAGCAGGTTCGAGCACTGAAGCTTTCTTT. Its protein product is CSARAPIAGSSTEAFF.

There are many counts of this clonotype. CDR3: CATHQETQYF. The CDR3 nucleotides read TGTGCCACCCATCAAGAGACCCAGTACTTC. The chain has TRBV28 and TRBJ2-5; D not certain. Germline V gene sequence: CDR1 MDHEN, CDR2 SYDVKM. V was shortened by 10 bases and J by 2 bases, with 5 bases between the two germline ends. CDR3 length equals 10 residues. Complete variable domain (other parts from reference TRBV28 and TRBJ2-5): DVKVTQSSRYLVKRTGEKVFLECVQDMDHENMFWYRQDPGLGLRLIYFSYDVKMKEKGDIPEGYSVSREKKERFSLILESASTNQTSMYLCATHQETQYFGPGTRLLVL.

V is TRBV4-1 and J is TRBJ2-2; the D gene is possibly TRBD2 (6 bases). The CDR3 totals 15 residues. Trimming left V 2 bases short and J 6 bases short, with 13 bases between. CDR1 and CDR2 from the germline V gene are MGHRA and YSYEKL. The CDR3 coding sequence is TGCGCCAGCAGCCAACCTCGGAGGGCCCCCGGGGAGCTGTTTTTT. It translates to CASSQPRRAPGELFF.

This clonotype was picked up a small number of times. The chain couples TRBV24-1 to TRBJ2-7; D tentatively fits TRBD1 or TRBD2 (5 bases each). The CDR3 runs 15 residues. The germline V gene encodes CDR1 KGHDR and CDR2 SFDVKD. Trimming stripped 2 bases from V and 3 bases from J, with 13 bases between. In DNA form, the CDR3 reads TGTGCCACCAGTGATTCCACCGGGACCAACTACGAGCAGTACTTC. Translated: CATSDSTGTNYEQYF.

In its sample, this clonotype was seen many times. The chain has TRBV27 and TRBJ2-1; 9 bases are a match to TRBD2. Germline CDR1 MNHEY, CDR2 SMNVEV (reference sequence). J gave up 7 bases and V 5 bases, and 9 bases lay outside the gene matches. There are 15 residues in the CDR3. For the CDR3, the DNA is TGTGCCAGCAGTCGGCGGGAGGGCCTCATAAATGAGCAGTTCTTC. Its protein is CASSRREGLINEQFF.

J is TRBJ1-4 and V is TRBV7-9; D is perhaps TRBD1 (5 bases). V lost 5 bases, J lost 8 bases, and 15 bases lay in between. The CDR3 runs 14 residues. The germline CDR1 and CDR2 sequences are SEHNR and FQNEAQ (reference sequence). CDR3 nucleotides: TGTGCCAGCAGCAGCCTGGGGGTACGAGAAAAACTGTTTTTT. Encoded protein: CASSSLGVREKLFF.

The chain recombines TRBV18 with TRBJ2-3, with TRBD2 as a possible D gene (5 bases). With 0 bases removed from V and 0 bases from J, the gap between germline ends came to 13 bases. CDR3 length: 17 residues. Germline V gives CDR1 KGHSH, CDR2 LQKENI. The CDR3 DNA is TGTGCCAGCTCACCACCGAGGGCCCTCGAGAGCACAGATACGCAGTATTTT. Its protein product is CASSPPRALESTDTQYF.

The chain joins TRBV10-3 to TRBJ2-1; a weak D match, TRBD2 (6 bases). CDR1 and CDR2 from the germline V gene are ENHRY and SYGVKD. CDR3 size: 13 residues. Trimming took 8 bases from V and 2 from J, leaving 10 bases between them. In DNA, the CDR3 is TGTGCCATCTTCGGCGGGGCCTACAATGAGCAGTTCTTC. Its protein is CAIFGGAYNEQFF.

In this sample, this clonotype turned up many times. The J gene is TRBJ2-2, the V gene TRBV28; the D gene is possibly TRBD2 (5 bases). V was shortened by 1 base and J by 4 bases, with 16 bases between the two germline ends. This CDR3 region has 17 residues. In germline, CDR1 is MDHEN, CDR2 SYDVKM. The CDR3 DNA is TGTGCCAGCAGTTTATTAGGCTCTAGCCGAGGCACCGGGGAGCTGTTTTTT. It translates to CASSLLGSSRGTGELFF. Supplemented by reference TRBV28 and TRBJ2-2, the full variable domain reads DVKVTQSSRYLVKRTGEKVFLECVQDMDHENMFWYRQDPGLGLRLIYFSYDVKMKEKGDIPEGYSVSREKKERFSLILESASTNQTSMYLCASSLLGSSRGTGELFFGEGSRLTVL.

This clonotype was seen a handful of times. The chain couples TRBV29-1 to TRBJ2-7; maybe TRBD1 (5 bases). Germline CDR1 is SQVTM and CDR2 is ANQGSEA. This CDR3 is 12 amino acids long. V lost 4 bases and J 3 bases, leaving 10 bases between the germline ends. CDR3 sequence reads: CSVASGHYEQYF. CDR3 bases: TGCAGCGTTGCTTCAGGACACTACGAGCAGTACTTC.

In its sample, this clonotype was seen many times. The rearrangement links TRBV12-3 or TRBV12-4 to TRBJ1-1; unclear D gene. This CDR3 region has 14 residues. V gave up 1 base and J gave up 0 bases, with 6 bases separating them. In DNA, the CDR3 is TGTGCCAGCAGTTTAGTAGGGTTGAACACTGAAGCTTTCTTT. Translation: CASSLVGLNTEAFF.

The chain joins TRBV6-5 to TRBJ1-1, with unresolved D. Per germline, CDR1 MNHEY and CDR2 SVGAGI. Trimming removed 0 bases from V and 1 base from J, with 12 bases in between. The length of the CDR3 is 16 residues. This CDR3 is CASSYSSFTENTEAFF. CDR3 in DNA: TGTGCCAGCAGTTACTCGAGCTTTACAGAGAACACTGAAGCTTTCTTT.

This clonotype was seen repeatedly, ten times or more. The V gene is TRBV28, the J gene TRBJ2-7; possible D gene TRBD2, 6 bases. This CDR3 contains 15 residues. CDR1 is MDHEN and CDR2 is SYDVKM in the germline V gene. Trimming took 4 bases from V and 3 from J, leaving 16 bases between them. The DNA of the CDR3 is TGTGCCAGCAGTTCGAATTTCGGGAGTTTCTACGAGCAGTACTTC. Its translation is CASSSNFGSFYEQYF. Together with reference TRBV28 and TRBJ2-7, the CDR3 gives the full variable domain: DVKVTQSSRYLVKRTGEKVFLECVQDMDHENMFWYRQDPGLGLRLIYFSYDVKMKEKGDIPEGYSVSREKKERFSLILESASTNQTSMYLCASSSNFGSFYEQYFGPGTRLTVT.

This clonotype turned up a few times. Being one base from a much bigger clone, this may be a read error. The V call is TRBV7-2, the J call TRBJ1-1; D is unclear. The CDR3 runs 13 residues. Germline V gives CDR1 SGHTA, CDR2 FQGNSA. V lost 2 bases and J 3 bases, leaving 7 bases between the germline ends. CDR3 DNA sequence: TGTGCCAGCAGCTTAACGGTCGACACTGAAGCTTTCTTT. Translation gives CASSLTVDTEAFF.

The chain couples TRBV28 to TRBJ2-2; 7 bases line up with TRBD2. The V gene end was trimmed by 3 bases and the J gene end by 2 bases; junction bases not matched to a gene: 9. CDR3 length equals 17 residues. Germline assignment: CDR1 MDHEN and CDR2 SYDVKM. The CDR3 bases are TGTGCCAGCAGTTTCATACTAGCGCGAGATAACACCGGGGAGCTGTTTTTT. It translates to CASSFILARDNTGELFF. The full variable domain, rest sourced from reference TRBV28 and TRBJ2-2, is DVKVTQSSRYLVKRTGEKVFLECVQDMDHENMFWYRQDPGLGLRLIYFSYDVKMKEKGDIPEGYSVSREKKERFSLILESASTNQTSMYLCASSFILARDNTGELFFGEGSRLTVL.

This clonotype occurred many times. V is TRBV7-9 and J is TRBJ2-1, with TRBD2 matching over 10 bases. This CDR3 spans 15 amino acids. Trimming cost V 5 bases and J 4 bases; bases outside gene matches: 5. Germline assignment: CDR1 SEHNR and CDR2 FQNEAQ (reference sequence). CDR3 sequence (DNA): TGTGCCAGCAGCCCCGGGACTAGCGTTTACAATGAGCAGTTCTTC. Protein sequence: CASSPGTSVYNEQFF.

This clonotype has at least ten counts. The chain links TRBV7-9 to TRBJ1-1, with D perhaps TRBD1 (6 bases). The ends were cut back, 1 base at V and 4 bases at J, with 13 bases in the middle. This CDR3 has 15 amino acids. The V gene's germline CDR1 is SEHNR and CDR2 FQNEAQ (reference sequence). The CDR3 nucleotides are TGTGCCAGCAGCTTAGGGCGTACAGGGCGCACTGAAGCTTTCTTT. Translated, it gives CASSLGRTGRTEAFF.

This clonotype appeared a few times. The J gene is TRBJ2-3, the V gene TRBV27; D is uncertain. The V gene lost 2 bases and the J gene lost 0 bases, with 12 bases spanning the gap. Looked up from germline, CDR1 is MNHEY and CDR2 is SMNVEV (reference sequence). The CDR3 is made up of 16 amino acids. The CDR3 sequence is CASSLKVGFSTDTQYF. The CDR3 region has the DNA TGTGCCAGCAGTTTAAAGGTGGGGTTTAGCACAGATACGCAGTATTTT.

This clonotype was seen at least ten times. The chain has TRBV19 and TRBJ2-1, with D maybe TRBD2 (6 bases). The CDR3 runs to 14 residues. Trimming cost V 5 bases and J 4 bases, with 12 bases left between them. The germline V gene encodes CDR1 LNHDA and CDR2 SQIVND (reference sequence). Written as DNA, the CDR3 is TGTGCCAGTAGTCGAACGGCGGGATACAATGAGCAGTTCTTC. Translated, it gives CASSRTAGYNEQFF.

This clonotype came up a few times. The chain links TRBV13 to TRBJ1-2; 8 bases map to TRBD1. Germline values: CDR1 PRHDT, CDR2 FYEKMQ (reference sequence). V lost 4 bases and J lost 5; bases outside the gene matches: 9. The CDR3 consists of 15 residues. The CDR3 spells CASSSGQGGRYGYTF. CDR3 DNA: TGTGCCAGCAGCTCAGGACAGGGAGGTAGATATGGCTACACCTTC. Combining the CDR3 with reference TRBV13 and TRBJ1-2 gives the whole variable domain AAGVIQSPRHLIKEKRETATLKCYPIPRHDTVYWYQQGPGQDPQFLISFYEKMQSDKGSIPDRFSAQQFSDYHSELNMSSLELGDSALYFCASSSGQGGRYGYTFGSGTRLTVV.

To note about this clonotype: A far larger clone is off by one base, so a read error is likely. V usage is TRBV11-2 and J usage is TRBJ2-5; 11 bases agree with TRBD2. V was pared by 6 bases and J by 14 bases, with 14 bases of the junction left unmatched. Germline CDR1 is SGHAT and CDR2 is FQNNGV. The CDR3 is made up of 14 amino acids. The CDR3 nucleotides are TGTGCCAGCAGGATAGCGGGAGGGACCTACGAGCATTACTTC. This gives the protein CASRIAGGTYEHYF.

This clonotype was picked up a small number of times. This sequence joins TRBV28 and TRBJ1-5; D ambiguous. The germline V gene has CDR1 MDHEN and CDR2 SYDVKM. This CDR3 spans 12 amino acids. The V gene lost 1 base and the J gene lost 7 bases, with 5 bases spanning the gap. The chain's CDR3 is CASSLFGQPQHF. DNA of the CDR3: TGTGCCAGCAGTTTATTTGGACAGCCCCAGCATTTT.

The CDR3 region has the DNA TGCGCCAGCAGCTTCGGGTCTGGCTACACCTTC. Translating it yields CASSFGSGYTF. The V call is TRBV5-1, the J call TRBJ1-2; D ambiguous. The germline V and J ends were trimmed by 2 bases and 7 bases, with 6 bases remaining between them. CDR3 length: 11 residues. The V gene's germline CDR1 is SGHRS and CDR2 YFSETQ.

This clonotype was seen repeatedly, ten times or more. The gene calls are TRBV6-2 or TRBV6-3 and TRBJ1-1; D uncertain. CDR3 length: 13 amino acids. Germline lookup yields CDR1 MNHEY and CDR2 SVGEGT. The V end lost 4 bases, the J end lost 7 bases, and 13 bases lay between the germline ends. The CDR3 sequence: CASSSLPDVEAFF. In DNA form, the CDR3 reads TGTGCCAGCAGTTCCCTCCCTGATGTTGAAGCTTTCTTT.